The rows below give T cell receptor beta chains drawn from one sample of a study of radiation and T cells in renal cell carcinoma. Sequencing used immunoSEQ multiplex PCR; TCRdb keeps in-frame clones, though not all of them. The top ten clones hold 4.1% of a sample with 130,000 to 150,000 clones, roughly 90% of them seen once. The source material was blood, sampled from a patient whose treatment included radiotherapy and nephrectomy. The receptors shown here come from a woman in her seventies with renal cell carcinoma. Each CDR3 is given with its conserved first and last residue. The order of the fields is clone size, D gene, V gene, J gene, CDR3 length, CDR3 DNA, CDR3 protein. The D gene is left open where the match is weak. Expanded clones get a size class; other rows say once, few or many, or leave the size out.

size: NA; D: TRBD1; V: TRBV5-1; J: TRBJ2-7; length: 15; DNA: TGCGCCAGCAGCTCGGACCGGGACAGGGGTTGGGAGCAGTACTTC; CDR3: CASSSDRDRGWEQYF
size: few; D: NA; V: TRBV7-9; J: TRBJ1-1; length: 13; DNA: TGTGCCAGCAGCCCAAGCCTGAACACTGAAGCTTTCTTT; CDR3: CASSPSLNTEAFF
size: NA; D: TRBD1; V: TRBV7-9; J: TRBJ2-7; length: 15; DNA: TGTGCCAGCAGCTCTCCCGGGACAGGGGTTTACGAGCAGTACTTC; CDR3: CASSSPGTGVYEQYF
size: NA; D: TRBD2; V: TRBV5-1; J: TRBJ2-5; length: 17; DNA: TGCGCCAGCAGCGTAATAGCGGGGGGGCAAGTGGGAGAGACCCAGTACTTC; CDR3: CASSVIAGGQVGETQYF
size: NA; D: NA; V: TRBV6-6; J: TRBJ1-5; length: 14; DNA: TGTGCCAGCAGACAGGGTCAAAGCAATCAGCCCCAGCATTTT; CDR3: CASRQGQSNQPQHF
size: few; D: TRBD1; V: TRBV5-4; J: TRBJ1-1; length: 15; DNA: TGTGCCAGCAGCGGGATAGACAGGGCTGGCACTGAAGCTTTCTTT; CDR3: CASSGIDRAGTEAFF
size: NA; D: NA; V: TRBV4-1; J: TRBJ2-2; length: 15; DNA: TGCGCCAGCAGCGGCCTGGGACAGAACACCGGGGAGCTGTTTTTT; CDR3: CASSGLGQNTGELFF
size: NA; D: NA; V: TRBV6-4; J: TRBJ1-5; length: 19; DNA: TGTGCCAGCAGTGACCACGGTAGGAGGGTAAATCGAAACAATCAGCCCCAGCATTTT; CDR3: CASSDHGRRVNRNNQPQHF
size: NA; D: NA; V: TRBV19; J: TRBJ1-5; length: 15; DNA: TGTGCCAGTAGTATCTGGCAGGAGGGCAATCAGCCCCAGCATTTT; CDR3: CASSIWQEGNQPQHF
size: NA; D: TRBD2; V: TRBV10-3; J: TRBJ2-1; length: 17; DNA: TGTGCCATCACCCAGGGGCCTAGCGGGGGGGCTCAAGGTGAGCAGTTCTTC; CDR3: CAITQGPSGGAQGEQFF
size: NA; D: NA; V: TRBV23-1; J: TRBJ2-2; length: 14; DNA: TGCGCCGGGACCTTCCGGGGGAACACCGGGGAGCTGTTTTTT; CDR3: CAGTFRGNTGELFF
size: NA; D: NA; V: TRBV5-8; J: TRBJ2-5; length: 16; DNA: TGTGCCAGCAGCGGGAGCCGGGACGTCCCCCCAGGGACCCAGTACTTC; CDR3: CASSGSRDVPPGTQYF
size: NA; D: NA; V: TRBV6-6; J: TRBJ1-4; length: 12; DNA: TGTGCCAGCAGTTACCGGGAGGAAAAACTGTTTTTT; CDR3: CASSYREEKLFF
size: NA; D: NA; V: TRBV21-1; J: TRBJ2-1; length: 13; DNA: TGTGCCAGCAGCAAAGGGTTCGGGGATGAGCAGTTCTTC; CDR3: CASSKGFGDEQFF
size: NA; D: NA; V: TRBV28; J: TRBJ1-5; length: 12; DNA: TGTGCCAGCACGGTGGGCAATCAGCCCCAGCATTTT; CDR3: CASTVGNQPQHF
size: once; D: NA; V: TRBV7-2; J: TRBJ2-7; length: 16; DNA: TGTGCCAGCAGCCCTACCGGGACTGCGAGCTCCTACGAGCAGTACTTC; CDR3: CASSPTGTASSYEQYF
size: NA; D: NA; V: TRBV6-5; J: TRBJ2-2; length: 13; DNA: TGTGCCAGCAGTTACTGGGGGACCGGGGAGCTGTTTTTT; CDR3: CASSYWGTGELFF
size: NA; D: NA; V: TRBV16; J: TRBJ2-5; length: 15; DNA: TGTGCCAGCAGCCCGGCTTACAGGGAACAAGAGACCCAGTACTTC; CDR3: CASSPAYREQETQYF
size: NA; D: NA; V: TRBV7-7; J: TRBJ1-1; length: 13; DNA: TGTGCTAGCAGCTTAGGTGAGAACACTGAAGCTTTCTTT; CDR3: CASSLGENTEAFF
size: NA; D: NA; V: TRBV15; J: TRBJ2-7; length: 11; DNA: TGTGCCAGGGGAGCGGACTACGAGCAGTACTTC; CDR3: CARGADYEQYF
size: NA; D: NA; V: TRBV11-2; J: TRBJ2-1; length: 16; DNA: TGTGCCAGCACCCATATGGACAAGGGTCGAGGGAATGAGCAGTTCTTC; CDR3: CASTHMDKGRGNEQFF
size: NA; D: NA; V: TRBV5-4; J: TRBJ2-2; length: 16; DNA: TGTGCCAGCAGCTCCTGGGGGGCCGGGACTACCGGGGAGCTGTTTTTT; CDR3: CASSSWGAGTTGELFF
size: NA; D: TRBD2; V: TRBV2; J: TRBJ2-2; length: 18; DNA: TGTGCCAGCAGTTTCCGCTCGGGGCGGGGGTATAACACCGGGGAGCTGTTTTTT; CDR3: CASSFRSGRGYNTGELFF
size: NA; D: NA; V: TRBV5-4; J: TRBJ1-1; length: 16; DNA: TGTGCCAGCAGCTTGGCCGGGGCCTCCATGAACACTGAAGCTTTCTTT; CDR3: CASSLAGASMNTEAFF
size: NA; D: NA; V: TRBV6-1; J: TRBJ1-3; length: 14; DNA: TGTGCCAGCAGTGCCCTTCCCCATCAGGACACCATATATTTT; CDR3: CASSALPHQDTIYF
size: NA; D: NA; V: TRBV28; J: TRBJ2-7; length: 12; DNA: TGTGCCAGCAGTTTCGGGGTAGGCGAGCAGTACTTC; CDR3: CASSFGVGEQYF
size: NA; D: TRBD2; V: TRBV5-1; J: TRBJ2-7; length: 14; DNA: TGCGCCAGCAGCTTGGACGGGGGGACCTACGAGCAGTACTTC; CDR3: CASSLDGGTYEQYF
size: NA; D: NA; V: TRBV28; J: TRBJ1-1; length: 14; DNA: TGTGCCAGCAGTTTGGCCCTTTCAGGCGCTGAAGCTTTCTTT; CDR3: CASSLALSGAEAFF
size: NA; D: NA; V: TRBV2; J: TRBJ2-7; length: 14; DNA: TGTGCCAGCAGTGAAACCCGGGAGAGGAACGAGCAGTACTTC; CDR3: CASSETRERNEQYF
size: NA; D: TRBD2; V: TRBV18; J: TRBJ2-3; length: 15; DNA: TGTGCCAGCTCACCTTTAGCGGGGGGCACAGATACGCAGTATTTT; CDR3: CASSPLAGGTDTQYF
size: NA; D: NA; V: TRBV6-1; J: TRBJ2-1; length: 12; DNA: TGTGCCAGCAGCGGGGATGGCAATGAGCAGTTCTTC; CDR3: CASSGDGNEQFF
size: NA; D: NA; V: TRBV11-2; J: TRBJ2-2; length: 15; DNA: TGTGCCAGCACTTTCCGGGCAGGGCAGGAGGGGGAGCTGTTTTTT; CDR3: CASTFRAGQEGELFF
size: few; D: TRBD2; V: TRBV4-3; J: TRBJ2-1; length: 16; DNA: TGCGCCAGCAGCCAGGACCTTAGCGGGGGGCGGAATGAGCAGTTCTTC; CDR3: CASSQDLSGGRNEQFF
size: NA; D: NA; V: TRBV10-3; J: TRBJ2-7; length: 12; DNA: TGTGCCATCGCCAAGGTCTTGGACGAGCAGTACTTC; CDR3: CAIAKVLDEQYF
size: NA; D: NA; V: TRBV11-3; J: TRBJ2-1; length: 13; DNA: TGTGCCAGCACTCTCCTAGGCAGCGATGAGCAGTTCTTC; CDR3: CASTLLGSDEQFF
size: NA; D: TRBD1; V: TRBV5-1; J: TRBJ1-3; length: 16; DNA: TGCGCCAGCAGCTTGACCGGACAGGGATCTGGAAACACCATATATTTT; CDR3: CASSLTGQGSGNTIYF
size: NA; D: TRBD2; V: TRBV2; J: TRBJ2-1; length: 16; DNA: TGTGCCAGCAGCCTGGGACTAGCGGGGTACTACAATGAGCAGTTCTTC; CDR3: CASSLGLAGYYNEQFF
size: NA; D: NA; V: TRBV5-6; J: TRBJ1-3; length: 17; DNA: TGTGCCAGCAGCTTGGAGCGTGCGATCTCGAGGGGAAACACCATATATTTT; CDR3: CASSLERAISRGNTIYF
size: NA; D: NA; V: TRBV11-3; J: TRBJ2-7; length: 13; DNA: TGTGCCAGCAGCTTCGGAGGGGCCTACGAGCAGTACTTC; CDR3: CASSFGGAYEQYF
size: NA; D: NA; V: TRBV18; J: TRBJ1-1; length: 12; DNA: TGTGCCAGCTCACCACCCGGGGCTGAAGCTTTCTTT; CDR3: CASSPPGAEAFF
size: NA; D: TRBD1; V: TRBV29-1; J: TRBJ2-2; length: 13; DNA: TGCAGCGCTCGACAGGGGGGGGCCGGGGAGCTGTTTTTT; CDR3: CSARQGGAGELFF
size: NA; D: TRBD1; V: TRBV7-6; J: TRBJ2-1; length: 16; DNA: TGTGCCAGCAGCTCCCTCGCAGGGGGCGTCTACAATGAGCAGTTCTTC; CDR3: CASSSLAGGVYNEQFF
size: NA; D: NA; V: TRBV7-2; J: TRBJ2-7; length: 13; DNA: TGTGCCAGCAGCTTATCAGGGACCTACGAGCAGTACTTC; CDR3: CASSLSGTYEQYF
size: NA; D: TRBD1; V: TRBV11-2; J: TRBJ1-2; length: 15; DNA: TGTGCCAGCAGCTTAGGCCGGACAGGGTTGGAGGGCTACACCTTC; CDR3: CASSLGRTGLEGYTF
size: NA; D: NA; V: TRBV7-3; J: TRBJ2-7; length: 13; DNA: TGTGCCAGCAGCTTAGGGCAGGACTACGAGCAGTACTTC; CDR3: CASSLGQDYEQYF
size: NA; D: TRBD2; V: TRBV25-1; J: TRBJ2-5; length: 13; DNA: TGTGCCAGCAGTCGAGCGGGGGGAGAGACCCAGTACTTC; CDR3: CASSRAGGETQYF
size: NA; D: NA; V: TRBV9; J: TRBJ1-1; length: 13; DNA: TGTGCCAGCAGCTCGACATCGAACACTGAAGCTTTCTTT; CDR3: CASSSTSNTEAFF
size: NA; D: NA; V: TRBV11-1; J: TRBJ1-6; length: 14; DNA: TGTGCCAGCAGCCTATCCAGTGTGGGTTCACCCCTCCACTTT; CDR3: CASSLSSVGSPLHF
size: NA; D: NA; V: TRBV19; J: TRBJ1-2; length: 16; DNA: TGTGCCAGTAGTCCTCTCGCCCGGGGCCTTAACTATGGCTACACCTTC; CDR3: CASSPLARGLNYGYTF
size: NA; D: TRBD1; V: TRBV5-1; J: TRBJ1-2; length: 15; DNA: TGCGCCAGCAGCCCCGGGACAGGGGCTAACTATGGCTACACCTTC; CDR3: CASSPGTGANYGYTF
size: NA; D: NA; V: TRBV11-2; J: TRBJ2-7; length: 15; DNA: TGTGCCAGCAGCTTAGATCGGCAGGGCACCTACGAGCAGTACTTC; CDR3: CASSLDRQGTYEQYF
size: once; D: TRBD1; V: TRBV28; J: TRBJ1-2; length: 18; DNA: TGTGCCAGCATTTCTGACAGGGGCCTCCTCTCACTTAACTATGGCTACACCTTC; CDR3: CASISDRGLLSLNYGYTF
size: NA; D: NA; V: TRBV5-5; J: TRBJ2-6; length: 17; DNA: TGTGCCAGCAGCTTGGGGGAAAGTCTAACCGGGGCCAACGTCCTGACTTTC; CDR3: CASSLGESLTGANVLTF
size: NA; D: TRBD1; V: TRBV10-3; J: TRBJ2-7; length: 15; DNA: TGTGCCATCAGTATAGGGACAGGGGGTATCTACGAGCAGTACTTC; CDR3: CAISIGTGGIYEQYF